A selection of T cell receptor beta chains follows, all from one sample in a study of technical replicates of blood from several donors. Sequencing used immunoSEQ multiplex PCR; TCRdb keeps in-frame clones, though not all of them. The sample shows about 66,000 clones, 88% of them seen only once. Material: PBMCs. Receptors originate from a human donor in good health. Some clones in this sample may be carry-over from other donors' samples. CDR3s include the opening cysteine and the closing phenylalanine or tryptophan.

V: TRBV7-2; CDR3: CASSPGTSYTF
V: TRBV18; CDR3: CASSPRGGGRASYEQYF
V: TRBV11-2; CDR3: CASSSQTTTEAFF
V: TRBV7-3; CDR3: CASRTAPGGRLDTEAFF
V: TRBV7-2; CDR3: CASSSLAGGPYEQYF
V: TRBV2; CDR3: CASSPESSGTYEQYF
V: TRBV18; CDR3: CASSPPGQGSEKLFF
V: TRBV27; CDR3: CASSSHRDRDRNNQPQHF
V: TRBV7-2; CDR3: CASSLQGEWDEQFF
V: TRBV9; CDR3: CASSPGRGGKTEAFF